This TCR beta chain appears in the sequencing data of a study of blood T cell repertoires in COVID-19. The assay was immunoSEQ multiplex PCR, and TCRdb's table has in-frame clones only and misses some. The table records about 160,000 clones, about three quarters of them present only once. CDR3 length equals 16 residues. V was trimmed by 4 bases and J by 5 bases, leaving 17 bases between them. Germline CDR1 reads MNHEY; CDR2 reads SVGAGI. Sequenced input: peripheral blood. The sequence came from a man in his 60s with acute or convalescent COVID-19. The chain joins TRBV6-5 to TRBJ1-4; tentatively, D is TRBD1 (5 bases). CDR3 coding DNA: TGTGCCAGCAGTTGGGGAGGGACCGTGGAAAATGAAAAACTGTTTTTT. It specifies CASSWGGTVENEKLFF.